Following are 3 T cell receptor beta chains from one sample sequenced in a study of T cell responses to AZD1222 COVID-19 vaccine. The table came from immunoSEQ multiplex PCR; TCRdb's copy has only in-frame clones and leaves some out. This table has 80,000 to 95,000 clones, just under 90% appearing once. The sample was peripheral blood, taken on day 0 of MenACWY control vaccination. These receptors originate from an adult in good health.

The chain couples TRBV25-1 to TRBJ1-6; the D is unclear. Deletions cut 4 bases from V and 14 bases from J, with 9 bases between. The CDR3 consists of 11 residues. Germline loops: CDR1 MGHDK, CDR2 SYGVNS. The CDR3 bases are TGTGCCAGCAGTGGCCACAGTACCCTCCACTTT. Its protein product is CASSGHSTLHF.

The chain recombines TRBV29-1 with TRBJ1-1; D unclear. CDR3 length: 13 residues. Germline CDR1 reads SQVTM; CDR2 reads ANQGSEA. Trimming left V 6 bases short and J 4 bases short, with 15 bases between. CDR3 DNA: TGCAGCGTCCAGCCTTCATGGGCCACTGAAGCTTTCTTT. Amino acids: CSVQPSWATEAFF.

The rearrangement uses TRBV30 and TRBJ2-2, with TRBD1 identical over 7 bases. There are 13 residues in the CDR3. Germline V gives CDR1 GTSNPN, CDR2 SVGIG (reference sequence). With V trimmed by 3 bases and J by 6 bases, 4 bases remained unmatched. CDR3 residues: CAWSLQGSGELFF. The CDR3 DNA is TGTGCCTGGAGCCTACAGGGGTCCGGGGAGCTGTTTTTT. Full variable domain (rest looked up from reference TRBV30 and TRBJ2-2): SQTIHQWPATLVQPVGSPLSLECTVEGTSNPNLYWYRQAAGRGLQLLFYSVGIGQISSEVPQNLSASRPQDRQFILSSKKLLLSDSGFYLCAWSLQGSGELFFGEGSRLTVL.